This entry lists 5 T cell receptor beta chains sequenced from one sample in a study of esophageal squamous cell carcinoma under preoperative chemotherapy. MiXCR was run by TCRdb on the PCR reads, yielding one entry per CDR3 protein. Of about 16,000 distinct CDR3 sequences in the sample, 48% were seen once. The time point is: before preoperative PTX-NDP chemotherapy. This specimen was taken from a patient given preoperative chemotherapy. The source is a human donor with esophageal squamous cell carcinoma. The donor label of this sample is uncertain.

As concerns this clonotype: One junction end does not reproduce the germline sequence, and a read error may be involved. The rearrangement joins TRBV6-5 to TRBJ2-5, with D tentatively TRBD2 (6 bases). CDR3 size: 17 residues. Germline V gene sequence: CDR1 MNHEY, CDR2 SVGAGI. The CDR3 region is CASSYSRGGAGEEAQSF. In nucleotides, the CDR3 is TGTGCCAGCAGTTACTCGAGAGGCGGGGCTGGGGAAGAGGCCCAGTCCTTC.

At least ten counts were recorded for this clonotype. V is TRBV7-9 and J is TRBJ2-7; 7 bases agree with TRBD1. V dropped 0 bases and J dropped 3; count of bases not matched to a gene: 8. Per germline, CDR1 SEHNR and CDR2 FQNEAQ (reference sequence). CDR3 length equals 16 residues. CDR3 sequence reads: CASSLASRGLDYEQYF. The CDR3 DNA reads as TGTGCCAGCAGCTTAGCGTCGAGGGGGCTAGACTACGAGCAGTACTTC. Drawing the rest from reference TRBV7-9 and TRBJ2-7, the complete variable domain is DTGVSQNPRHKITKRGQNVTFRCDPISEHNRLYWYRQTLGQGPEFLTYFQNEAQLEKSRLLSDRFSAERPKGSFSTLEIQRTEQGDSAMYLCASSLASRGLDYEQYFGPGTRLTVT.

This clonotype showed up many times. CDR3 region: CASSSGVGGRKETQYF. The CDR3 DNA follows: TGTGCCAGCAGCTCGGGCGTTGGCGGGAGAAAAGAGACCCAGTACTTC. The chain recombines TRBV7-7 with TRBJ2-5; 7 positions agree with TRBD2. Looked up from germline, CDR1 is SSHAT and CDR2 is FNYEAQ (reference sequence). This CDR3 region has 16 residues. V lost 4 bases, J lost 3 bases, and 11 bases stayed unmatched.

The CDR3 is CASSEVTPSGELFF. The CDR3 DNA reads as TGTGCCAGCAGTGAAGTGACTCCCAGCGGGGAGCTGTTTTTT. The chain uses TRBV25-1 and TRBJ2-2; no reliable D call. The CDR3 sequence is 14 residues long. V was shortened by 2 bases and J by 7 bases, with 11 bases between the two germline ends. The germline gives CDR1 MGHDK, CDR2 SYGVNS.

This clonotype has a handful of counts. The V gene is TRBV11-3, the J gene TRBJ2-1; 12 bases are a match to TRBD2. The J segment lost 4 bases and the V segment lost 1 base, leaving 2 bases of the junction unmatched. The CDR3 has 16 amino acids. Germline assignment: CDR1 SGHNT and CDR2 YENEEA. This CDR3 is CASSLGTSGVYNEQFF. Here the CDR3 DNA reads TGTGCCAGCAGCTTAGGGACTAGCGGGGTATACAATGAGCAGTTCTTC.